This TCR beta chain was profiled in a study of blood T cell repertoires in COVID-19. Study at large: Whether acute or convalescent, the COVID-19 samples came from the United States, Italy and Spain. PBMCs, B-cell-depleted T cells, or T cells provided the cDNA or gDNA that made up the material.

Original methodology: Amplified reference gene primers provided the basis for estimating nucleated cell counts. Clones were read by immunoSEQ multiplex PCR, and TCRdb kept only the in-frame ones, dropping some. D and trimming were read from the DNA, whereas the V and J calls and clone size are those reported in that table. The table includes about 61,000 clones, around 77% detected once. Trimming took off 4 bases at V and 3 bases at J, with 10 bases between the two ends. There are 14 residues in the CDR3. CDR1 SGHRS and CDR2 YFSETQ come from the germline V gene. The sequence came from a man aged 80 or over with active or convalescent COVID-19. The J gene is TRBJ2-2, the V gene TRBV5-1, with D perhaps TRBD1 (6 bases). Material: peripheral blood. The CDR3 DNA reads as TGCGCCAGCAGCACGGGACACTACACCGGGGAGCTGTTTTTT. Encoded protein: CASSTGHYTGELFF.